A selection of T cell receptor beta chains follows, all from one sample in a study of lymphopenia after photon versus proton radiotherapy. Assay: immunoSEQ multiplex PCR; the TCRdb copy retains only in-frame clones and omits some. This sample has 70,000 or so clones, with 85% to 95% found just once. Source: peripheral blood, taken from a patient treated with photon-based radiotherapy. The receptor set was obtained from a woman aged 40 to 50 with cholangiocarcinoma. Each CDR3 is given with its conserved first and last residue. The order of the fields is V gene, D gene, clone size, CDR3 length, J gene, CDR3 protein, CDR3 DNA. D genes are given only for firm matches. The size of a clone is reported for some rows only, either as once, few or many, or as a class for expanded clones.

v_gene: TRBV5-1
d_gene: .
abundance: .
len: 14
j_gene: TRBJ2-2
CDR3aa: CASSLTLGAGELFF
CDR3nt: TGCGCCAGCAGCTTGACTCTTGGGGCCGGGGAGCTGTTTTTT

v_gene: TRBV25-1
d_gene: .
abundance: .
len: 11
j_gene: TRBJ1-2
CDR3aa: CASSGFHGYTF
CDR3nt: TGTGCCAGCAGTGGGTTTCATGGCTACACCTTC

v_gene: TRBV2
d_gene: TRBD2
abundance: .
len: 15
j_gene: TRBJ2-2
CDR3aa: CASTGLAANTGELFF
CDR3nt: TGTGCCAGCACCGGACTAGCGGCTAACACCGGGGAGCTGTTTTTT

v_gene: TRBV27
d_gene: .
abundance: .
len: 14
j_gene: TRBJ1-5
CDR3aa: CASSLRGAHEPQHF
CDR3nt: TGTGCCAGCAGTTTAAGAGGGGCGCATGAGCCCCAGCATTTT

v_gene: TRBV4-2
d_gene: TRBD2
abundance: once
len: 16
j_gene: TRBJ2-5
CDR3aa: CASSQGGLAGRETQYF
CDR3nt: TGTGCCAGCAGCCAAGGAGGACTAGCGGGACGTGAGACCCAGTACTTC

v_gene: TRBV5-1
d_gene: TRBD1
abundance: .
len: 13
j_gene: TRBJ1-2
CDR3aa: CASSLTGGDGYTF
CDR3nt: TGCGCCAGCAGCCTAACAGGGGGCGATGGCTACACCTTC

v_gene: TRBV6-5
d_gene: TRBD2
abundance: .
len: 12
j_gene: TRBJ2-7
CDR3aa: CASSYWGGEQYF
CDR3nt: TGTGCCAGCAGTTACTGGGGGGGTGAGCAGTACTTC

v_gene: TRBV11-2
d_gene: TRBD1
abundance: .
len: 16
j_gene: TRBJ1-2
CDR3aa: CASSPITGGVGYGYTF
CDR3nt: TGTGCCAGCAGCCCTATTACAGGGGGCGTTGGCTATGGCTACACCTTC

v_gene: TRBV28
d_gene: .
abundance: .
len: 14
j_gene: TRBJ1-1
CDR3aa: CASSGGHQNTEAFF
CDR3nt: TGTGCCAGCAGTGGGGGACACCAGAACACTGAAGCTTTCTTT

v_gene: TRBV5-1
d_gene: .
abundance: once
len: 13
j_gene: TRBJ2-7
CDR3aa: CASSLKGHYEQYF
CDR3nt: TGCGCCAGCAGCTTGAAAGGCCACTACGAGCAGTACTTC

v_gene: TRBV13
d_gene: .
abundance: .
len: 16
j_gene: TRBJ2-1
CDR3aa: CASSFEALGIYNEQFF
CDR3nt: TGTGCCAGCAGCTTCGAGGCACTAGGAATATACAATGAGCAGTTCTTC

v_gene: TRBV9
d_gene: .
abundance: .
len: 15
j_gene: TRBJ1-1
CDR3aa: CASSRLHSMNTEAFF
CDR3nt: TGTGCCAGCAGCCGTCTTCACTCCATGAACACTGAAGCTTTCTTT

v_gene: TRBV6-1
d_gene: .
abundance: .
len: 13
j_gene: TRBJ1-2
CDR3aa: CASSEGGSYGYTF
CDR3nt: TGTGCCAGCAGTGAAGGGGGGTCCTATGGCTACACCTTC

v_gene: TRBV30
d_gene: TRBD2
abundance: .
len: 15
j_gene: TRBJ2-1
CDR3aa: CAWSSGDHSYNEQFF
CDR3nt: TGTGCCTGGAGTAGCGGGGATCACTCCTACAATGAGCAGTTCTTC

v_gene: TRBV19
d_gene: .
abundance: .
len: 13
j_gene: TRBJ1-6
CDR3aa: CASSGQGNSPLHF
CDR3nt: TGTGCCAGTAGTGGCCAGGGAAATTCACCCCTCCACTTT

v_gene: TRBV5-1
d_gene: .
abundance: .
len: 12
j_gene: TRBJ1-2
CDR3aa: CASSLGTAGYTF
CDR3nt: TGCGCCAGCAGCTTGGGGACAGCTGGCTACACCTTC

v_gene: TRBV2
d_gene: TRBD2
abundance: .
len: 13
j_gene: TRBJ2-7
CDR3aa: CASKTSGTYEQYF
CDR3nt: TGTGCCAGCAAGACTAGCGGGACCTACGAGCAGTACTTC

v_gene: TRBV29-1
d_gene: .
abundance: .
len: 14
j_gene: TRBJ2-7
CDR3aa: CSVVPGPVEREQYF
CDR3nt: TGCAGCGTTGTACCGGGACCCGTGGAGCGGGAGCAGTACTTC

v_gene: TRBV7-3
d_gene: .
abundance: .
len: 14
j_gene: TRBJ1-3
CDR3aa: CASSSDRSGNTIYF
CDR3nt: TGTGCCAGCAGCTCCGACAGGTCTGGAAACACCATATATTTT

v_gene: TRBV7-9
d_gene: .
abundance: .
len: 16
j_gene: TRBJ2-2
CDR3aa: CASSSRDPKNTGELFF
CDR3nt: TGTGCCAGCAGCTCTCGGGACCCCAAGAACACCGGGGAGCTGTTTTTT

v_gene: TRBV30
d_gene: .
abundance: few
len: 15
j_gene: TRBJ1-6
CDR3aa: CAWRAQGMGRSPLHF
CDR3nt: TGTGCCTGGAGGGCCCAGGGGATGGGGAGATCACCCCTCCACTTT

v_gene: TRBV6-6
d_gene: .
abundance: .
len: 14
j_gene: TRBJ2-3
CDR3aa: CASSGQGHTDTQYF
CDR3nt: TGTGCCAGCTCGGGCCAGGGTCACACAGATACGCAGTATTTT

v_gene: TRBV6-9
d_gene: TRBD1
abundance: .
len: 13
j_gene: TRBJ1-5
CDR3aa: CASSQGGNQPQHF
CDR3nt: TGTGCCAGCAGTCAGGGGGGTAATCAGCCCCAGCATTTT

v_gene: TRBV7-9
d_gene: TRBD1
abundance: .
len: 15
j_gene: TRBJ2-5
CDR3aa: CASSLDGTAKETQYF
CDR3nt: TGTGCCAGCAGCTTAGATGGGACAGCTAAAGAGACCCAGTACTTC

v_gene: TRBV28
d_gene: .
abundance: .
len: 13
j_gene: TRBJ1-6
CDR3aa: CASSGHSEAPLHF
CDR3nt: TGTGCCAGCAGCGGACACTCCGAGGCACCCCTCCACTTT

v_gene: TRBV28
d_gene: .
abundance: once
len: 13
j_gene: TRBJ2-3
CDR3aa: CASSPPYGDTQYF
CDR3nt: TGTGCCAGCAGCCCTCCGTACGGGGATACGCAGTATTTT